What follows describes a single T cell receptor beta chain. Its antigen is unknown. No base quality values were provided; no much bigger clone lies one nucleotide off. CD8 naive samples were CD45RO-negative cells positively selected for CCR7, giving a CD45RA+CCR7+ population that excluded TemRA cells. The donors were healthy, HIV-negative adults with no recently reported acute infections or vaccinations. Only Caucasian adults living in Nashville, Tennessee, USA were represented among the donors. Blood was collected by leukapheresis, and PBMCs were isolated by Ficoll-Histopaque density gradient centrifugation and then cryopreserved in liquid nitrogen vapor phase. Purity and quantity of every magnetically sorted T cell population were checked by analytical flow cytometry. From each sorted fraction, genomic DNA was isolated and quantified by UV absorbance on a Nanodrop 2000c. The data originate from a study of shared clonotypes between healthy human individuals (dated by TCRdb to 2018 to 2021). A note on the overall study: A couple of women and a few men aged 18 to 49 years were included in the cohort. For each donor, CD4 naive and CD4 memory were each run on three plates, CD8 naive on two plates, and CD8 memory on one plate. To increase sequencing depth and limit assay-specific biases, different laboratories used diverse techniques to prepare libraries and sequence TCR repertoires. To estimate repertoire size and how much clonotypes are shared between individuals, the study performed deep sequencing of blood TCR repertoires from a few healthy adults. Per donor, leukapheresis produced somewhere between about 0.85 and 9.5 billion PBMCs.

Using the deep immunoSEQ assay, multiplex PCR amplified TCR CDR3 regions from genomic DNA. Genomic DNA extracted from each cell subset was distributed evenly over all wells of several immunoSEQ 96-well plates, and each plate served as one replicate. For sorted subsets, each replicate PCR was loaded with about 0.2 ug genomic DNA, equivalent to approximately 33,000 T cell genomes. Purified libraries were quantified with a Qubit 3.0 fluorometer, sized on a Bioanalyzer 2100, and re-quantified with the KAPA Library Quantification kit. Each immunoSEQ 96-well plate was sequenced on its own single-read 150-cycle Illumina NextSeq 550 flow cell. For the original study's pipeline: The immunoSEQ output contained only junctional sequences without quality scores, so filtering could not match that applied to full-length reads. To assign V/J genes and CDR3, sequences were annotated using PyIR, a Python wrapper for IgBLAST v1.9, with IMGT germline references. Reads with weak V/J assignments (E-value above 1e-6), missing CDR3, stop codons, out-of-frame junctions, or ambiguous translated residues were removed. V3J clonotypes were defined as sequences sharing an identical inferred V gene, J gene, and CDR3 amino acid sequence. To compute the percentage overlap between repertoires, the number of shared unique clonotypes was divided by the size of the smaller repertoire. RTK rarefaction, the Chao1 estimator, and Recon v2.1 estimates of unobserved clonotypes were used to assess repertoire richness. OLGA was used to compute generation probabilities for all TCRbeta clonotypes that the gDNA method yielded from four donors. The table was pulled from immuneACCESS by TCRdb, which kept in-frame rearrangements only. Such tables lose some clones; where checked, under half of the loss comes from unresolved V genes, and the rest has no known cause. V and J calls and clone size are those listed in that table; D and trimming were worked out from the DNA. A total of 800,000 or so clones appear in this sample, about 97% of them only once. The biggest ten clones account for 0.2% to 0.25% of the sample.

General conclusions and limits of the study: Estimated clonotype richness was generally larger for naive than for memory subsets. Higher generation probabilities were observed for clonotypes shared by all four sorted-subset donors than for non-shared clonotypes. Pairwise subsampling indicated that sequencing depth was expected to affect the degree of clonotype sharing among donors. When several donors were compared, the shared fraction of clonotypes was about 5.5% for naive CD4, 3.5% to 4% for naive CD8, 2.3% for memory CD4, and approximately 0.4% for memory CD8. Sampling was restricted to blood, and TCR repertoires in tissue are likely to differ from TCR repertoires in blood. Because the study included only a small number of donors, the genetic and exposure-history diversity represented was limited. Rarefaction of sorted-subset datasets indicated incomplete sequencing despite the large sequencing depth.

The clonotype was recovered from a man aged 25-45 years in good health. Sequencing was carried out using naive CD8+ T cells sorted from blood. The cell subset or site label, as the study defines it: CD45RA+CCR7+.

This receptor has the CDR3 CAWSGSGRALYRDEQFF. The nucleotide sequence is given as TGTGCCTGGAGTGGGAGCGGGAGGGCCCTCTATCGGGATGAGCAGTTCTTC. In this chain, TRBV30 is recombined with TRBJ2-1; TRBD2 matches 10 bases in the middle. From the cysteine up to the phenylalanine, the CDR3 has a length of 17 residues. The entry retains the CDR3 DNA only, 51 bases that are in frame from base 1. CDR1 and CDR2, looked up from the germline V gene (reference sequence), are GTSNPN and SVGIG. For this chain, trimming is 1 base at the V end and 8 bases at the J end, and the number of junction bases without a gene match is 14.